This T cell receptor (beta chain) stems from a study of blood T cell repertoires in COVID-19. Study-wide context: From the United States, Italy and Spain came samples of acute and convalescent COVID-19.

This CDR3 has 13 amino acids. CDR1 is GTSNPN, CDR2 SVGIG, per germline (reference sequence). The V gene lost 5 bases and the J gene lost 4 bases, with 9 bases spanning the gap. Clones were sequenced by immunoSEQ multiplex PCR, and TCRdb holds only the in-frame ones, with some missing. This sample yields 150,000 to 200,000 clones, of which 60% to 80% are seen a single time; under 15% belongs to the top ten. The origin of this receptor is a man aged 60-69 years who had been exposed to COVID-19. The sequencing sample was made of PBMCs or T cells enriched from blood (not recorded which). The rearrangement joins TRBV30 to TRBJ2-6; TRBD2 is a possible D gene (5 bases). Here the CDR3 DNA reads TGTGCCTGGGGACTTAGAGGGGCCAACGTCCTGACTTTC. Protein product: CAWGLRGANVLTF. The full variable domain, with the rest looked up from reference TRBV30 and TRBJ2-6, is SQTIHQWPATLVQPVGSPLSLECTVEGTSNPNLYWYRQAAGRGLQLLFYSVGIGQISSEVPQNLSASRPQDRQFILSSKKLLLSDSGFYLCAWGLRGANVLTFGAGSRLTVL.